This is a list of T cell receptor beta chains from one sample in a study of neurological immune-mediated disorders. TCRdb re-analysed the 5' RACE reads in MiXCR, keeping a single row per CDR3 protein. Altogether about 48,000 distinct CDR3 sequences are present, around 10% being singletons, with the ten largest covering approximately 22%. The sample taken for sequencing was PBMCs. These receptors were taken from a woman aged 40-49 years with HTLV-1-associated myelopathy (HAM/TSP). Each CDR3 is given with its conserved first and last residue. A D gene is named only where the DNA matches it firmly. Expanded clones get a size class; other rows say once, few or many, or leave the size out.

>TRBJ2-4|-|many|TRBV21-1
CASSRQGDF
TGTGCCAGCAGCCGCCAGGGGGACTTC
>TRBJ1-1|-|many|TRBV4-1
CASSQDKSENTEAFF
TGCGCCAGCAGCCAAGATAAGTCAGAGAACACTGAAGCTTTCTTT
>TRBJ1-5|-|many|TRBV27
CASSLGRGQPQHF
TGTGCCAGCAGTCTCGGACGAGGTCAGCCCCAGCATTTT
>TRBJ2-2|TRBD2|many|TRBV15
CATSRGLAGNTGELFF
TGTGCCACCAGCAGAGGTCTAGCGGGGAACACCGGGGAGCTGTTTTTT
>TRBJ1-5|-|many|TRBV29-1
CSVEASGQPQHF
TGCAGCGTTGAAGCGTCGGGTCAGCCCCAGCATTTT
>TRBJ2-7|-|many|TRBV4-1
CASSQVAASEQYF
TGCGCCAGCAGCCAAGTCGCGGCTTCCGAGCAGTACTTC
>TRBJ1-6|-|many|TRBV3-1
CATGLSSYNSPLHF
TGTGCCACTGGACTGAGCTCCTATAATTCACCCCTCCACTTT
>TRBJ2-7|-|-|TRBV19
CASIKGSSYEQYF
TGTGCCAGTATTAAGGGTAGCTCCTACGAGCAGTACTTC
>TRBJ1-2|-|many|TRBV4-1
CASSRTTREMNGYTF
TGCGCCAGCAGCCGAACAACCAGGGAGATGAATGGCTACACCTTC
>TRBJ2-2|TRBD1|few|TRBV12-3/TRBV12-4
CASSQGARNTGELFF
TGTGCCAGCAGCCAGGGGGCGCGGAACACCGGGGAGCTGTTTTTT
>TRBJ1-2|-|many|TRBV28
CASSLTPTVYGYTF
TGTGCCAGCAGTTTAACCCCAACCGTCTATGGCTACACCTTC
>TRBJ2-1|-|many|TRBV14
CASSPTGLYNEQFF
TGTGCCAGCAGCCCTACAGGGCTCTACAATGAGCAGTTCTTC
>TRBJ1-3|-|many|TRBV3-1
CASSQELTGKGNTIYF
TGTGCCAGCAGTCAAGAACTAACAGGGAAAGGAAACACCATATATTTT
>TRBJ1-1|-|many|TRBV5-1
CASSPGRTMNTEAFF
TGCGCCAGCAGCCCAGGACGGACGATGAACACTGAAGCTTTCTTT
>TRBJ2-2|TRBD2|many|TRBV30
CAWMRRGDTGELFF
TGTGCCTGGATGAGGCGGGGGGACACCGGGGAGCTGTTTTTT
>TRBJ1-5|-|many|TRBV19
CASSISGTNNLGPQHF
TGTGCCAGTAGTATATCCGGGACAAACAACCTCGGGCCCCAGCATTTT
>TRBJ2-7|TRBD1|many|TRBV3-1
CASSQGGTGDYEQYF
TGTGCCAGCAGCCAAGGGGGGACAGGGGACTACGAGCAGTACTTC
>TRBJ1-1|-|many|TRBV2
CASSDRIGNTEAFF
TGTGCCAGCAGTGACAGGATAGGGAACACTGAAGCTTTCTTT
>TRBJ2-7|TRBD1|many|TRBV7-2
CASSLASKGQGIHEQYF
TGTGCCAGCAGCTTAGCGTCTAAAGGACAGGGGATTCACGAGCAGTACTTC
>TRBJ2-5|-|medium-sized|TRBV3-1
CATAELETQYF
TGTGCCACCGCCGAATTAGAGACCCAGTACTTC
>TRBJ1-1|TRBD1|many|TRBV2
CASVGDRAMNTEAFF
TGTGCCAGCGTGGGGGACAGGGCCATGAACACTGAAGCTTTCTTT
>TRBJ2-1|TRBD2|many|TRBV9
CASSAMGLAGGNEQFF
TGTGCCAGCAGCGCGATGGGACTAGCGGGGGGAAATGAGCAGTTCTTC
>TRBJ2-7|-|many|TRBV12-5
CASGLEIGPYEQYF
TGTGCTAGTGGTTTGGAGATAGGCCCCTACGAGCAGTACTTC
>TRBJ1-1|TRBD1|many|TRBV12-3/TRBV12-4
CASSLGQGGYTEAFF
TGTGCCAGCAGTCTAGGACAGGGCGGCTACACTGAAGCTTTCTTT
>TRBJ1-3|-|many|TRBV4-1
CASSQDWNSGNTIYF
TGCGCCAGCAGCCAAGATTGGAACTCTGGAAACACCATATATTTT
>TRBJ2-7|-|many|TRBV29-1
CSATGWGKNYEQYF
TGCAGCGCCACGGGGTGGGGGAAGAACTACGAGCAGTACTTC
>TRBJ1-1|-|many|TRBV7-9
CASSRTPGDTEAFF
TGTGCCAGCAGCCGAACCCCAGGGGACACTGAAGCTTTCTTT
>TRBJ2-3|-|many|TRBV29-1
CSVKGAGADTQYF
TGCAGCGTCAAGGGGGCGGGGGCAGATACGCAGTATTTT
>TRBJ2-7|TRBD1|many|TRBV6-2/TRBV6-3
CASSFSGGAVYEQYF
TGTGCCAGCAGCTTCTCAGGGGGCGCGGTCTACGAGCAGTACTTC
>TRBJ2-2|TRBD2|many|TRBV6-4
CASSPNRGDLFPGELFF
TGTGCCAGCAGCCCAAATCGGGGGGATTTATTCCCCGGGGAGCTGTTTTTT
>TRBJ2-3|-|many|TRBV11-3
CASSLDQITDTQYF
TGTGCCAGCAGCTTAGATCAGATCACAGATACGCAGTATTTT
>TRBJ2-4|TRBD2|many|TRBV5-1
CASSLVSGGAKNIQYF
TGCGCCAGCAGCTTGGTTAGCGGGGGGGCCAAAAACATTCAGTACTTC
>TRBJ2-1|TRBD2|many|TRBV7-2
CASSLVGGSYNEQFF
TGTGCCAGCAGCTTAGTCGGGGGGTCCTACAATGAGCAGTTCTTC
>TRBJ1-5|-|many|TRBV25-1
CASSEYGGEPQHF
TGTGCCAGCAGTGAATATGGTGGAGAGCCCCAGCATTTT
>TRBJ2-3|TRBD1|many|TRBV18
CASSPGQGMADTQYF
TGTGCCAGCTCACCGGGACAGGGGATGGCAGATACGCAGTATTTT
>TRBJ2-3|TRBD2|many|TRBV24-1
CATSKGRGTDTQYF
TGTGCCACCAGTAAGGGGAGGGGCACAGATACGCAGTATTTT
>TRBJ2-3|-|-|TRBV12-3/TRBV12-4
CASSLVGEGTDTQYF
TGTGCCAGCAGTTTGGTCGGGGAGGGCACAGATACGCAGTATTTT
>TRBJ1-6|-|many|TRBV10-2
CASSELTTGAGSPLHF
TGCGCCAGCAGTGAGCTTACGACAGGAGCGGGGTCACCCCTCCACTTT
>TRBJ2-3|-|few|TRBV5-6
CASSLYWGESTDTQYF
TGTGCCAGCAGCCTGTATTGGGGGGAAAGCACAGATACGCAGTATTTT
>TRBJ2-7|-|-|TRBV24-1
CATSDPGISYEQYF
TGTGCCACCAGTGATCCCGGGATTTCCTACGAGCAGTACTTC
>TRBJ2-7|-|few|TRBV7-3
CASSPRVGGPGEQYF
TGTGCCAGCAGCCCTCGAGTGGGGGGGCCTGGGGAGCAGTACTTC
>TRBJ2-1|TRBD1|many|TRBV5-4
CASSLAAKGAGGNEQFF
TGTGCCAGCAGCTTGGCCGCGAAGGGGGCGGGTGGGAATGAGCAGTTCTTC
>TRBJ1-1|TRBD1|-|TRBV12-3/TRBV12-4
CASRLDRGGAEAFF
TGTGCCAGCAGGCTAGACAGGGGGGGCGCTGAAGCGTTCTTT
>TRBJ2-2|-|many|TRBV28
CASSTTSHITGELFF
TGTGCCAGCAGTACTACCTCTCACATCACCGGGGAGCTGTTTTTT
>TRBJ1-6|TRBD1|many|TRBV20-1
CSARSRTGTSPLHF
TGCAGTGCCCGATCCAGGACAGGGACTTCACCCCTCCACTTT
>TRBJ1-1|-|many|TRBV12-3/TRBV12-4
CASSFNPQPTEAFF
TGTGCCAGCAGTTTTAACCCCCAACCGACTGAAGCTTTCTTT
>TRBJ2-5|-|many|TRBV5-1
CASSFQTQETQYF
TGCGCCAGCAGCTTTCAGACGCAAGAGACCCAGTACTTC
>TRBJ2-1|-|many|TRBV9
CASSDLRGGLYNEQFF
TGTGCCAGCAGCGACCTTCGGGGAGGTCTCTACAATGAGCAGTTCTTC
>TRBJ2-5|TRBD2|many|TRBV7-8
CASSTSYRTSLREVTQYF
TGTGCCAGCAGCACATCCTACCGGACTAGCCTCCGTGAGGTGACCCAGTACTTC
>TRBJ2-2|-|many|TRBV6-4
CASSVSLAGELFF
TGTGCCAGCAGTGTCTCGTTAGCCGGGGAGCTGTTTTTT
>TRBJ2-1|TRBD2|many|TRBV20-1
CSARAQRGGGEQFF
TGCAGTGCCAGAGCCCAGCGGGGGGGAGGGGAGCAGTTCTTC
>TRBJ2-1|-|many|TRBV20-1
CSASLTPRGEQFF
TGCAGTGCTAGCCTCACGCCGCGTGGCGAGCAGTTCTTC